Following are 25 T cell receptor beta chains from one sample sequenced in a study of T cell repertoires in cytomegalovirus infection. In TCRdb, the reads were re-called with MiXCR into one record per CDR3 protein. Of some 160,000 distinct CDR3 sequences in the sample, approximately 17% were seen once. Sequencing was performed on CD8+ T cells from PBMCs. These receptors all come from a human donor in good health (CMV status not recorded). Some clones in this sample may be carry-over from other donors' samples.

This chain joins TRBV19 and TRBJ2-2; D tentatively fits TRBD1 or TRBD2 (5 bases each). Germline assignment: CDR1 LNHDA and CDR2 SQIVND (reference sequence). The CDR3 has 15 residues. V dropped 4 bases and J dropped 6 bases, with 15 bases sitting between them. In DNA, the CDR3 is TGTGCCAGTAGTAGCACGGGACCGAGGGCCGGGGAGCTGTTTTTT. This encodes CASSSTGPRAGELFF.

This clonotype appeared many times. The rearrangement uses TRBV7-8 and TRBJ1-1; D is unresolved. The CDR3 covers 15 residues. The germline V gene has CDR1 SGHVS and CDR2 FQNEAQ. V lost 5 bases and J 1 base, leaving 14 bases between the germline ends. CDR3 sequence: CASSLQAPGNTEAFF. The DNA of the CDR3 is TGTGCCAGCAGCCTCCAAGCCCCAGGGAACACTGAAGCTTTCTTT.

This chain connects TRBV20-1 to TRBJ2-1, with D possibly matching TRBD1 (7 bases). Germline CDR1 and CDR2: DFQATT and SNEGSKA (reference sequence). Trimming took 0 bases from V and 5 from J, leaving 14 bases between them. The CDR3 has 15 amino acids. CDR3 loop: CSARDPQGRHNEQFF. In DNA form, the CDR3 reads TGCAGTGCTAGAGATCCACAGGGGAGGCACAATGAGCAGTTCTTC.

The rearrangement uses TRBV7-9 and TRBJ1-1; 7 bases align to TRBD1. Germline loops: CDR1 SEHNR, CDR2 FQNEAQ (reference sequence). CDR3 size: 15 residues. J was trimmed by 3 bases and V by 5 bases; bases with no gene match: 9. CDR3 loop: CASSPGGLLHTEAFF. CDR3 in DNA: TGTGCCAGCAGCCCAGGGGGACTGCTCCACACTGAAGCTTTCTTT. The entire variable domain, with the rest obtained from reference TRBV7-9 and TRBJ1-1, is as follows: DTGVSQNPRHKITKRGQNVTFRCDPISEHNRLYWYRQTLGQGPEFLTYFQNEAQLEKSRLLSDRFSAERPKGSFSTLEIQRTEQGDSAMYLCASSPGGLLHTEAFFGQGTRLTVV.

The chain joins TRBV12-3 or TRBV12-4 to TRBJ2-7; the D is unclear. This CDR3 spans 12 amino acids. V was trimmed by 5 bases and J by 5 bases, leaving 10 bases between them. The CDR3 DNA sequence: TGTGCCAGCAGTCCCCTGGCGAACGAGCAGTACTTC. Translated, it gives CASSPLANEQYF.

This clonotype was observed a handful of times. The CDR3, as DNA: TGCGCCAGCAGCCAAGTTGTTAACAGGGGAGAGACCCAGTACTTC. This encodes CASSQVVNRGETQYF. This chain connects TRBV4-3 to TRBJ2-5, with 7 bases lining up with TRBD1. The V segment lost 1 base and the J segment 4 bases; nucleotides outside the gene matches: 6. This CDR3 is 15 amino acids long. The V gene's germline CDR1 is LGHNA and CDR2 YSLEER.

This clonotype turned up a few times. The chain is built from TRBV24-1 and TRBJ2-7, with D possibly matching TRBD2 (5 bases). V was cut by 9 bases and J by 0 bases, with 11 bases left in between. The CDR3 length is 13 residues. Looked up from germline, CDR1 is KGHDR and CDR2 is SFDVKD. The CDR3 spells CATASGSSYEQYF. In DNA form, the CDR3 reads TGTGCCACCGCCTCGGGGAGCTCCTACGAGCAGTACTTC.

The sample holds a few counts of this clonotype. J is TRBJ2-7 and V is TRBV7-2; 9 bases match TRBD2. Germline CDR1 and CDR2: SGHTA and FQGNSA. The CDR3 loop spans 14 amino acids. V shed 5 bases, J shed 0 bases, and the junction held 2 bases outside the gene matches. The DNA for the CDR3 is TGTGCCAGCAGCGATAGCGGGAGCTCCTACGAGCAGTACTTC. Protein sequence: CASSDSGSSYEQYF.

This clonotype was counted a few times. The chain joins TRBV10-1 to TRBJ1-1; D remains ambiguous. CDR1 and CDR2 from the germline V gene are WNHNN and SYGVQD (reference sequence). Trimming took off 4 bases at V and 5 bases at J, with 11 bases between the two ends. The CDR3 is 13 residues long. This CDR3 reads CASSVESGTEAFF. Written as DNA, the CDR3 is TGCGCCAGCAGTGTAGAGAGTGGAACTGAAGCTTTCTTT.

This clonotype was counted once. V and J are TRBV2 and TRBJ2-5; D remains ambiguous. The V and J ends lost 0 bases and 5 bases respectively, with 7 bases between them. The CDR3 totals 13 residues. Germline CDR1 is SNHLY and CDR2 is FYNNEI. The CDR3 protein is CASSEALRETQYF. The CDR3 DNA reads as TGTGCCAGCAGTGAAGCGCTTAGGGAGACCCAGTACTTC.

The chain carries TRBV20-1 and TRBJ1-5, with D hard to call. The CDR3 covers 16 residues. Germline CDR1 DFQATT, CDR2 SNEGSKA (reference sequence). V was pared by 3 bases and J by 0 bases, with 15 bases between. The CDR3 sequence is CSARTRFLGSNQPQHF. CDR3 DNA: TGCAGTGCTAGGACCCGGTTTTTGGGTAGCAATCAGCCCCAGCATTTT.

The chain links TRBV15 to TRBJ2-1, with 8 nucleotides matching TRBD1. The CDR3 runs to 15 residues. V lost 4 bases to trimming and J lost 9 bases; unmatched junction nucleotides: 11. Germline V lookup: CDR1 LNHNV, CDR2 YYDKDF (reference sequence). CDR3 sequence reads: CATSKPTGDSGEQFF. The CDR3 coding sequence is TGTGCCACCAGCAAGCCGACAGGGGATTCCGGTGAGCAGTTCTTC.

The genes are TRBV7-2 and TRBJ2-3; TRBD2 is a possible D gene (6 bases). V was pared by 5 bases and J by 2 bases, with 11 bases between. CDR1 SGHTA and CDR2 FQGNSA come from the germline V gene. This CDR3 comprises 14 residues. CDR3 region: CASSQGLYTDTQYF. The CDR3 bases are TGTGCCAGCAGCCAGGGACTTTACACAGATACGCAGTATTTT.

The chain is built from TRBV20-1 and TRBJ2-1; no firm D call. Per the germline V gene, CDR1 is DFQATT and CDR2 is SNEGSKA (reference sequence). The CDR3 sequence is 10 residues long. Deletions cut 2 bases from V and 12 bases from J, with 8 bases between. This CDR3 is CSARFPLQFF. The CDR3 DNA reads TGCAGTGCTAGATTCCCGTTGCAGTTCTTC.

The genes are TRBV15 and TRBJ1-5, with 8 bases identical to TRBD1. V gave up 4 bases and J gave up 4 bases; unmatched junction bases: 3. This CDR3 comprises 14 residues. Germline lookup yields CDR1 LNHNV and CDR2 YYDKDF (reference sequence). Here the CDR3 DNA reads TGTGCCACCAGCAATAGACAGGGGAATCAGCCCCAGCATTTT. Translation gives CATSNRQGNQPQHF. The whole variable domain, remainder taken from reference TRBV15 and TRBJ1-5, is DAMVIQNPRYQVTQFGKPVTLSCSQTLNHNVMYWYQQKSSQAPKLLFHYYDKDFNNEADTPDNFQSRRPNTSFCFLDIRSPGLGDTAMYLCATSNRQGNQPQHFGDGTRLSIL.

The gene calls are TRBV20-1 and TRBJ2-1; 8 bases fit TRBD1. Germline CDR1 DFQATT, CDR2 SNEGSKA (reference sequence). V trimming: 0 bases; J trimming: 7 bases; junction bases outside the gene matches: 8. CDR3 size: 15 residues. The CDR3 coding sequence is TGCAGTGCTAGAGATCGCCAGGGGGCGTTAAATGAGCAGTTCTTC. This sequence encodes CSARDRQGALNEQFF.

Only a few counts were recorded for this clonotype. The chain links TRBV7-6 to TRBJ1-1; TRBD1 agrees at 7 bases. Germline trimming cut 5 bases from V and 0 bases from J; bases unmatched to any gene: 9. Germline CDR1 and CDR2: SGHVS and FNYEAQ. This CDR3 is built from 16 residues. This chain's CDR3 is CASSPSGGSMNTEAFF. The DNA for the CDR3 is TGTGCCAGCAGCCCTTCAGGGGGTAGCATGAACACTGAAGCTTTCTTT.

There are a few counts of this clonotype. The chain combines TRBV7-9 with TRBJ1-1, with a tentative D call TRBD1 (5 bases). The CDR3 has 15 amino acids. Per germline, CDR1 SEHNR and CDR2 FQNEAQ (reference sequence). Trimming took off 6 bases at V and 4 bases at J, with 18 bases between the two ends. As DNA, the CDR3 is TGTGCCAGCAGATTAAGCGGGACTTCGATCACTGAAGCTTTCTTT. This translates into CASRLSGTSITEAFF.

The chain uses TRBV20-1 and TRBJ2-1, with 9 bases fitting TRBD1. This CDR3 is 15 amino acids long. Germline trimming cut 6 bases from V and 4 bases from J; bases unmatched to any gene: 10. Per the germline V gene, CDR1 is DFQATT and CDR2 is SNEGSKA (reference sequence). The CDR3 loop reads CSARLIGTGYNEQFF. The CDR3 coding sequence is TGCAGTGCCAGGTTAATCGGGACAGGGTACAATGAGCAGTTCTTC.

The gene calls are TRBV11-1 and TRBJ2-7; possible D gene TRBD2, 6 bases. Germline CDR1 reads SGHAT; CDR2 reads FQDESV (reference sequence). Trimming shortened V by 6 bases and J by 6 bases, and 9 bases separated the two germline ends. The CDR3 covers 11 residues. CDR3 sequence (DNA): TGTGCCAGCAGAGCAGCGGGCGAGCAGTACTTC. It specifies CASRAAGEQYF.

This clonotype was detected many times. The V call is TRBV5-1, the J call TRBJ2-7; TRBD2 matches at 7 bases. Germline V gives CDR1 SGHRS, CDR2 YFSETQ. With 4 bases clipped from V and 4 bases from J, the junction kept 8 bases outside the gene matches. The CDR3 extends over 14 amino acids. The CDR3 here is CASSPGGSKYEQYF. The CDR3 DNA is TGCGCCAGCAGCCCTGGCGGGAGTAAGTACGAGCAGTACTTC.

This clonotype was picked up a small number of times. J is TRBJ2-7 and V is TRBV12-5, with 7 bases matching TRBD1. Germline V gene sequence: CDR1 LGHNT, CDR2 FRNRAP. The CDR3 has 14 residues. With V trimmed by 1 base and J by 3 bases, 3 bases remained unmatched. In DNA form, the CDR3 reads TGTGCTAGTGGTTTGGGACAGGGTTTCTACGAGCAGTACTTC. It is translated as CASGLGQGFYEQYF.

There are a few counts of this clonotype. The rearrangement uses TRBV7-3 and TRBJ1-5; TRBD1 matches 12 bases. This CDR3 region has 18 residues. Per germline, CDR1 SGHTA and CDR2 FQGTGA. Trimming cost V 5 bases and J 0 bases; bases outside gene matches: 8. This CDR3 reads CASSPRDRGPYSNQPQHF. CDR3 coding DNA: TGTGCCAGCAGCCCTCGGGACAGGGGGCCCTATAGCAATCAGCCCCAGCATTTT.

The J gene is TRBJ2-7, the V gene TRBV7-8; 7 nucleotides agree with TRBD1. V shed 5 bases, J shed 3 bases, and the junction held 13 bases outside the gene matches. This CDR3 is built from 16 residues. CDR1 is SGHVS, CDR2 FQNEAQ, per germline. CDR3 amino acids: CASSTPPGQRDYEQYF. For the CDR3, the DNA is TGTGCCAGCAGCACGCCACCGGGACAGAGGGACTACGAGCAGTACTTC.

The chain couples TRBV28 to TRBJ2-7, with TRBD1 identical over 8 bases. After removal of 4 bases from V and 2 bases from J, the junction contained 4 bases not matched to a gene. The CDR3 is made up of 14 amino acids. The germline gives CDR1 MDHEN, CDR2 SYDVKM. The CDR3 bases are TGTGCCAGCAGTTCTCCGGGACAGGCCTACGAGCAGTACTTC. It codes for CASSSPGQAYEQYF. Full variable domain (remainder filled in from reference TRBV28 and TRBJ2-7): DVKVTQSSRYLVKRTGEKVFLECVQDMDHENMFWYRQDPGLGLRLIYFSYDVKMKEKGDIPEGYSVSREKKERFSLILESASTNQTSMYLCASSSPGQAYEQYFGPGTRLTVT.